This passage covers 8 T cell receptor beta chains from one sample sequenced in a study of T cells in Graves' hyperthyroidism and ophthalmopathy. Researchers took RNA transcripts and amplified the TCR beta CDR3 regions from them. The TCR CDR3 first-round RT-PCR relied on the HTBI primer set. TCRdb fed the multiplex PCR reads into MiXCR, producing one record per CDR3 protein. The top ten clones hold 6.5% to 9% of a sample with about 590,000 distinct CDR3 sequences, 12% to 15% of them seen once. Specimen: blood. These receptors were taken from a woman aged 18-29 years with Graves' ophthalmopathy.

There are a few counts of this clonotype. This sequence joins TRBV2 and TRBJ2-1; D possibly corresponds to TRBD2 (5 bases). The V end lost 5 bases, the J end lost 4 bases, and 9 bases lay between the germline ends. CDR3 length equals 13 residues. Germline V gene sequence: CDR1 SNHLY, CDR2 FYNNEI. The CDR3 is CASSREQYNEQFF. The CDR3 nucleotides read TGTGCCAGCAGTCGGGAACAGTACAATGAGCAGTTCTTC.

The chain carries TRBV2 and TRBJ2-2; D is unresolved. CDR3 length equals 13 residues. V gave up 4 bases and J gave up 6 bases, with 9 bases separating them. CDR1 and CDR2 from the germline V gene are SNHLY and FYNNEI. The CDR3 coding sequence is TGTGCCAGCAGTGGTTTGATTTCCGGGGAGCTGTTTTTT. Translated: CASSGLISGELFF.

The gene calls are TRBV9 and TRBJ1-2; 10 nucleotides line up with TRBD1. Trimming cost V 5 bases and J 7 bases; bases outside gene matches: 11. CDR1 SGDLS and CDR2 YYNGEE come from the germline V gene. CDR3 length: 15 amino acids. The CDR3 DNA is TGTGCCAGCAGAGGCCCGTCTGGGACAGGGGCTGGCTACACCTTC. This encodes CASRGPSGTGAGYTF.

This clonotype was recorded many times. V usage is TRBV29-1 and J usage is TRBJ2-7, with D possibly called TRBD1 or TRBD2 (5 bases each). Germline V gives CDR1 SQVTM, CDR2 ANQGSEA. The CDR3 sequence is 14 residues long. Trimming shortened V by 6 bases and J by 3 bases, and 18 bases separated the two germline ends. The CDR3 spells CSVDRDGEIYEQYF. The CDR3 nucleotides read TGCAGCGTCGACCGGGACGGTGAAATCTACGAGCAGTACTTC.

The chain carries TRBV19 and TRBJ2-3; D remains unclear. Germline assignment: CDR1 LNHDA and CDR2 SQIVND (reference sequence). The CDR3 has 16 amino acids. Trimming took off 0 bases at V and 6 bases at J, with 16 bases between the two ends. In nucleotides, the CDR3 is TGTGCCAGTAGTATAGATTCAAGTGGGCAATTGGATACGCAGTATTTT. It is translated as CASSIDSSGQLDTQYF.

This clonotype occurred a few times. V gene TRBV24-1 combines with J gene TRBJ1-1; D unclear. This CDR3 is 13 amino acids long. Germline V gene lookup returns CDR1 KGHDR and CDR2 SFDVKD. Trimming left V 0 bases short and J 7 bases short, with 8 bases between. CDR3: CATSDLDADEAFF. The DNA for the CDR3 is TGTGCCACCAGTGATTTGGACGCCGATGAAGCTTTCTTT.

This clonotype was found many times. The chain carries TRBV6-6 and TRBJ1-6; a weak D match, TRBD1 (5 bases). Per germline, CDR1 MNHNY and CDR2 SVGAGI (reference sequence). This CDR3 is built from 18 residues. Trimming removed 0 bases from V and 9 bases from J, with 21 bases in between. The CDR3 loop is CASSYSGVGKVKASPLHF. The CDR3 DNA reads TGTGCCAGCAGTTACTCGGGGGTGGGGAAGGTAAAAGCTTCACCCCTCCACTTT.

In its sample, this clonotype was seen many times. The J gene is TRBJ2-3, the V gene TRBV28; no reliable D call. CDR3 size: 13 residues. Trimming shortened V by 4 bases and J by 6 bases, and 11 bases separated the two germline ends. CDR1 MDHEN and CDR2 SYDVKM come from the germline V gene. CDR3 bases: TGTGCCAGCAGTTCTGAAATGTCCGATACGCAGTATTTT. Translated, it gives CASSSEMSDTQYF.